These T cell receptor beta chains were read from a single sample in a study of response to subunit inactivated influenza vaccine. Using its own MiXCR run on the RT-PCR reads, TCRdb lists one record per CDR3 protein. The sample holds 700,000 to 800,000 distinct CDR3 sequences; approximately 17% are singletons and the top ten take roughly a tenth. The source was PBMCs from blood, collected approximately 5 days after vaccination. Receptors originate from a man in his fifties or sixties who received an inactivated influenza vaccine. CDR3s include the opening cysteine and the closing phenylalanine or tryptophan. D genes are given only for firm matches. Not all rows give a size; the values are once, few, many and, for expanded clones, a class.

>NA|NA|TRBV20-1|TRBJ2-7
TGCAGTGCTAGAGACTCAGGGACTCAATCCTACGAGCAGTACTTC
CSARDSGTQSYEQYF
>few|TRBD1|TRBV5-4|TRBJ2-1
TGTGCCAGCAGCTTAGACAGGGGGGTGTTCAATGAGCAGTTCTTC
CASSLDRGVFNEQFF
>few|NA|TRBV5-1|TRBJ2-7
TGCGCCAGCAGCACCGGACCCGGGCAGGTGTACGAGCAGTACTTC
CASSTGPGQVYEQYF
>many|NA|TRBV10-3|TRBJ2-7
TGTGCCATCAGTGAGTCAAACCATAACTACGAGCAGTACTTC
CAISESNHNYEQYF
>few|NA|TRBV24-1|TRBJ1-1
TGTGCCACCAGTGCAGCTAACACTGAAGCTTTCTTT
CATSAANTEAFF
>few|NA|TRBV5-1|TRBJ2-5
TGCGCCAGCAGCTTGGCAAGAGGGGGAGGGACCCAAGAGACCCAGTACTTC
CASSLARGGGTQETQYF
>NA|NA|TRBV5-5|TRBJ2-2
TGTGCCAGCAGCTTGGTATCGCCGGCGAACACCGGGGAGCTGTTTTTT
CASSLVSPANTGELFF
>NA|TRBD2|TRBV10-3|TRBJ2-3
TGTGCCATCAAAAACGGGGGGGACACAGATACGCAGTATTTT
CAIKNGGDTDTQYF
>NA|NA|TRBV5-1|TRBJ2-7
TGCGCCAGCAGCTTGGGGGCCGGGACAAGCACCTACGAGCAGTACTTC
CASSLGAGTSTYEQYF
>few|NA|TRBV28|TRBJ1-1
TGTGCCAGCAAGGGGAGGTCTTGGGGGATGGCTTTCTTT
CASKGRSWGMAFF